Presented here are 25 T cell receptor beta chains from one specimen sequenced in a study of T cells in Graves' hyperthyroidism and ophthalmopathy. Amplification of TCR beta CDR3 regions used RNA as the template. The primer set for the first-round RT-PCR of the TCR CDR3 was HTBI. TCRdb redid the calling of the multiplex PCR reads with MiXCR, one entry per CDR3 protein. The sample carries 130,000 or so distinct CDR3 sequences, roughly 23% recorded once. The sequenced sample consisted of blood. These receptors all stem from a woman between 50 and 59 years old with Graves' hyperthyroidism that later progressed to Graves' ophthalmopathy.

This clonotype was seen at least ten times. The rearrangement joins TRBV12-3 or TRBV12-4 to TRBJ2-7; D may correspond to TRBD1 or TRBD2 (6 bases each). The CDR3 contains 14 residues. V was pared by 6 bases and J by 2 bases, with 14 bases between. CDR3 residues: CASSRGTFPYEQYF. The CDR3 region has the DNA TGTGCCAGCAGCCGGGGGACATTTCCCTACGAGCAGTACTTC.

This clonotype occurred many times. The V gene is TRBV4-2, the J gene TRBJ1-2, with 8 bases aligning to TRBD1. In germline, CDR1 is LGHNA, CDR2 YNFKEQ. J lost 7 bases, V lost 0 bases, and 4 bases had no gene match. This CDR3 is built from 14 residues. This CDR3 is CASSQDRTGSGYTF. CDR3 bases: TGTGCCAGCAGCCAAGACAGGACAGGGTCTGGCTACACCTTC.

In this sample, this clonotype turned up once. The chain uses TRBV7-9 and TRBJ2-2; D gene uncertain. Between the trimmed V and J ends, which lost 1 base and 1 base, there was a span of 16 bases. The germline V gene has CDR1 SEHNR and CDR2 FQNEAQ (reference sequence). The CDR3 has 18 amino acids. The CDR3 region has the DNA TGTGCCAGCAGCTTAGGATCGCCGGTAACAGTGAACACCGGGGAGCTGTTTTTT. Translation gives CASSLGSPVTVNTGELFF. Drawing the rest from reference TRBV7-9 and TRBJ2-2, the complete variable domain is DTGVSQNPRHKITKRGQNVTFRCDPISEHNRLYWYRQTLGQGPEFLTYFQNEAQLEKSRLLSDRFSAERPKGSFSTLEIQRTEQGDSAMYLCASSLGSPVTVNTGELFFGEGSRLTVL.

The table lists this clonotype with a few counts. This chain uses TRBV4-1 with TRBJ2-6; 8 nucleotides align to TRBD2. V was clipped by 1 base and J by 0 bases; unmatched bases: 5. The CDR3 is 18 amino acids. The germline V gene encodes CDR1 MGHRA and CDR2 YSYEKL. CDR3 in amino acids: CASSQGAAGGSGANVLTF. The CDR3 nucleotides read TGCGCCAGCAGCCAAGGAGCGGCGGGAGGCTCTGGGGCCAACGTCCTGACTTTC.

This clonotype was counted between two and nine times. CDR3 nucleotide sequence: TGTGCCAGCAGAGTCACAGGTACAACTTCTGGAAACACCATATATTTT. Translating gives CASRVTGTTSGNTIYF. The V gene is TRBV12-3 or TRBV12-4, the J gene TRBJ1-3; TRBD1 is a possible D gene (5 bases). The V end lost 6 bases, the J end lost 1 base, and 16 bases lay between the germline ends. The CDR3 loop spans 16 amino acids.

This clonotype was seen at least ten times. V and J are TRBV6-1 and TRBJ2-7, with 7 bases aligning to TRBD1. The V gene's germline CDR1 is MNHNS and CDR2 SASEGT. J gave up 6 bases and V 6 bases, and 14 bases lay outside the gene matches. The length of the CDR3 is 15 residues. The CDR3 nucleotides are TGTGCCAGCAGGCACGGACAGGCGAAGGTGAGCGAGCAGTACTTC. Its translation is CASRHGQAKVSEQYF.

The J gene is TRBJ2-2, the V gene TRBV4-1; 14 bases fit TRBD2. The V segment lost 4 bases and the J segment 1 base; nucleotides outside the gene matches: 5. This CDR3 is 18 amino acids long. Germline V lookup: CDR1 MGHRA, CDR2 YSYEKL. This CDR3 reads CASSPGLAGVLNTGELFF. For the CDR3, the DNA is TGCGCCAGCAGCCCGGGACTAGCGGGGGTGCTGAACACCGGGGAGCTGTTTTTT.

This clonotype was observed a handful of times. The chain joins TRBV9 to TRBJ1-2, with 9 bases lining up with TRBD1. Per the germline V gene, CDR1 is SGDLS and CDR2 is YYNGEE. Trimming removed 4 bases from V and 3 bases from J; junction bases left unmatched: 4. CDR3 length: 14 amino acids. The CDR3 nucleotides are TGTGCCAGCAGCATACGGGACAGGGACTATGGCTACACCTTC. Protein product: CASSIRDRDYGYTF.

This clonotype was detected ten times or more. The chain combines TRBV5-5 with TRBJ1-1, with D unclear. The CDR3 consists of 13 residues. Trimming removed 5 bases at V and 6 bases at J, with 14 bases between. Germline CDR1 is SGHKS and CDR2 is YYEKEE (reference sequence). CDR3 region: CASSTDVTAEAFF. The CDR3 region has the DNA TGTGCCAGCAGTACGGACGTGACCGCTGAAGCTTTCTTT.

This clonotype has more than one count but fewer than ten. The chain carries TRBV20-1 and TRBJ2-2, with 11 bases fitting TRBD2. CDR1 DFQATT and CDR2 SNEGSKA come from the germline V gene (reference sequence). V was pared by 2 bases and J by 7 bases, with 6 bases of the junction left unmatched. This CDR3 contains 15 residues. CDR3 loop: CSARTSGRLNGELFF. The CDR3 DNA reads TGCAGTGCTAGAACTAGCGGGAGATTAAACGGGGAGCTGTTTTTT.

At least ten counts were recorded for this clonotype. Written as DNA, the CDR3 is TGTGCCAGCAGTGCAGGGGGGGGTACCTACAATGAGCAGTTCTTC. This gives the protein CASSAGGGTYNEQFF. This chain connects TRBV2 to TRBJ2-1; perhaps D is TRBD1 or TRBD2 (7 bases each). The CDR3 length is 15 residues. Germline assignment: CDR1 SNHLY and CDR2 FYNNEI. V was shortened by 4 bases and J by 2 bases, with 12 bases between the two germline ends.

This clonotype was seen more than once but under ten times. The chain uses TRBV3-1 and TRBJ2-1; 15 bases align to TRBD2. The CDR3 sequence is 16 residues long. Germline assignment: CDR1 LGHDT and CDR2 YNNKEL (reference sequence). Germline trimming cut 6 bases from V and 7 bases from J; bases unmatched to any gene: 7. CDR3 in DNA: TGTGCCAGCAGAGCACCGGGACTAGCGGGAGGTAATGAGCAGTTCTTC. As protein: CASRAPGLAGGNEQFF.

The table lists this clonotype with many counts. The V and J genes are TRBV18 and TRBJ2-7; D may match TRBD1 or TRBD2 (5 bases each). The germline V and J ends were trimmed by 2 bases and 3 bases, with 14 bases remaining between them. CDR3 size: 15 residues. Germline loops: CDR1 KGHSH, CDR2 LQKENI. In DNA form, the CDR3 reads TGTGCCAGCTCACCAAATAGGGACCGCCTCTACGAGCAGTACTTC. Translating it yields CASSPNRDRLYEQYF. Combining the CDR3 with reference TRBV18 and TRBJ2-7 gives the whole variable domain NAGVMQNPRHLVRRRGQEARLRCSPMKGHSHVYWYRQLPEEGLKFMVYLQKENIIDESGMPKERFSAEFPKEGPSILRIQQVVRGDSAAYFCASSPNRDRLYEQYFGPGTRLTVT.

The genes are TRBV7-2 and TRBJ2-3, with D perhaps matching TRBD2 (6 bases). CDR1 is SGHTA, CDR2 FQGNSA, per germline. Trimming shortened V by 4 bases and J by 2 bases, and 16 bases separated the two germline ends. The CDR3 spans 16 residues. The CDR3 sequence is CASSSPGLANTDTQYF. For the CDR3, the DNA is TGTGCCAGCAGCTCCCCGGGACTCGCCAACACAGATACGCAGTATTTT.

This clonotype was counted ten times or more. The chain recombines TRBV5-1 with TRBJ2-5; 11 nucleotides agree with TRBD2. CDR3 size: 15 residues. With V trimmed by 3 bases and J by 4 bases, 5 bases remained unmatched. The germline CDR1 and CDR2 sequences are SGHRS and YFSETQ. CDR3 DNA sequence: TGCGCCAGCAGCTCTCTAGCGGGAGGAGGAGAGACCCAGTACTTC. Translation: CASSSLAGGGETQYF.

Comment on this clonotype: This may be a read error: a much more frequent sequence differs by one nucleotide. The rearrangement joins TRBV20-1 to TRBJ2-1, with 7 bases identical to TRBD2. Germline V gene lookup returns CDR1 DFQATT and CDR2 SNEGSKA (reference sequence). The CDR3 runs to 15 residues. The CDR3 nucleotides are TGCCGTGCTGCCGAATGGCGGGACTATAAAAATGAGCAGTTCTTC. Its translation is CRAAEWRDYKNEQFF.

This clonotype was counted at least ten times. The V call is TRBV20-1, the J call TRBJ2-5, with D perhaps assigned TRBD1 or TRBD2 (6 bases each). V was trimmed by 0 bases and J by 4 bases, leaving 15 bases between them. The germline V gene encodes CDR1 DFQATT and CDR2 SNEGSKA (reference sequence). The length of the CDR3 is 15 residues. In nucleotides, the CDR3 is TGCAGTGCTAGAGATTCGAGGGGGGCAGGAGAGACCCAGTACTTC. Translated: CSARDSRGAGETQYF.

This clonotype occurred many times. The genes are TRBV12-3 or TRBV12-4 and TRBJ2-3; 8 positions match TRBD2. This CDR3 has 15 amino acids. V lost 3 bases and J lost 0; bases outside the gene matches: 2. The CDR3 DNA is TGTGCCAGCAGTTTGGCGGGAGGTAGCACAGATACGCAGTATTTT. Its translation: CASSLAGGSTDTQYF.

The chain links TRBV27 to TRBJ2-1; D perhaps matches TRBD2 (6 bases). CDR1 MNHEY and CDR2 SMNVEV come from the germline V gene (reference sequence). The CDR3 totals 17 residues. The V and J ends lost 2 bases and 0 bases respectively, with 14 bases between them. The CDR3 here is CASSLGLGRSSYNEQFF. CDR3 DNA sequence: TGTGCCAGCAGTTTAGGGTTGGGGAGGAGCTCCTACAATGAGCAGTTCTTC.

This rearrangement joins TRBV15 to TRBJ2-2; the D is unclear. CDR3 length equals 17 residues. CDR1 is LNHNV, CDR2 YYDKDF, per germline (reference sequence). The ends were cut back, 2 bases at V and 1 base at J, with 14 bases in the middle. CDR3 DNA: TGTGCCACCAGCAGACGAATCGGCCCCGAGAACACCGGGGAGCTGTTTTTT. It codes for CATSRRIGPENTGELFF.

With regard to this clonotype: An end of the junction does not agree with germline; a read error may underlie this. V is TRBV6-1 and J is TRBJ1-3; D is ambiguous. Germline CDR1 is MNHNS and CDR2 is SASEGT. This CDR3 region has 14 residues. The CDR3 coding sequence is TGCGCCAGCAAGCCAGACCTCTCTGGAAACACCATATATTTT. Protein: CASKPDLSGNTIYF.

This chain uses TRBV6-1 with TRBJ2-5; D call uncertain. This CDR3 spans 14 amino acids. Germline CDR1 and CDR2: MNHNS and SASEGT. V lost 6 bases and J 1 base, leaving 12 bases between the germline ends. The CDR3 region is CASSSLASQETQYF. The CDR3 DNA is TGTGCCAGCAGCTCCCTTGCATCCCAAGAGACCCAGTACTTC.

This clonotype has at least ten counts. The rearrangement links TRBV28 to TRBJ1-4; D remains unclear. V dropped 5 bases and J dropped 0 bases, with 10 bases sitting between them. Looked up from germline, CDR1 is MDHEN and CDR2 is SYDVKM. The CDR3 extends over 15 amino acids. As DNA, the CDR3 is TGTGCCAGCAGTCGTTGGTCTGCAACTAATGAAAAACTGTTTTTT. Residues: CASSRWSATNEKLFF. Full variable domain (outside the CDR3, taken from reference TRBV28 and TRBJ1-4): DVKVTQSSRYLVKRTGEKVFLECVQDMDHENMFWYRQDPGLGLRLIYFSYDVKMKEKGDIPEGYSVSREKKERFSLILESASTNQTSMYLCASSRWSATNEKLFFGSGTQLSVL.

This clonotype was counted at least ten times. This chain connects TRBV11-2 to TRBJ1-1; D is ambiguous. CDR1 is SGHAT, CDR2 FQNNGV, per germline. The CDR3 covers 13 residues. Trimming pared 4 bases from V and 2 bases from J, leaving 8 bases between. Written as DNA, the CDR3 is TGTGCCAGCAGCTCCTCGTATAACACTGAAGCTTTCTTT. This translates into CASSSSYNTEAFF.

A few counts support this clonotype. The V and J genes are TRBV27 and TRBJ1-5; possibly TRBD1 for D (5 bases). Germline CDR1 MNHEY, CDR2 SMNVEV (reference sequence). The CDR3 is made up of 18 amino acids. V was shortened by 1 base and J by 9 bases, with 25 bases between the two germline ends. Here the CDR3 DNA reads TGTGCCAGCAGTTTATACCCTCCCACGAGCGGGGGGATTAGGCCCCAGCATTTT. The encoded protein is CASSLYPPTSGGIRPQHF.